A selection of T cell receptor beta chains follows, all from one sample in a study of T cell clonotyping in hematopoietic cell transplantation. Sequencing was performed with immunoSEQ multiplex PCR; in TCRdb, only in-frame clones are kept and a portion is missing. The table shows more than 5,000 clones, with over 85% occurring only once. The sample here was peripheral blood mononuclear cells, taken 100 days after allogeneic stem cell transplant. All receptors derive from a male patient in his seventies who had an allogeneic stem cell transplant from an unrelated donor, so T cells may come from the graft donor. Some clones in this sample may be carry-over from other donors' samples. The CDR3 runs from the conserved cysteine through the conserved F or W. The order of the fields is clone size, D gene, V gene, J gene, CDR3 protein, CDR3 DNA. D genes are given only for firm matches. Expanded clones get a size class; other rows say once, few or many, or leave the size out.

-	TRBD1	TRBV5-6	TRBJ2-1	CASSPRDRGGNEQFF	TGTGCCAGCAGCCCCCGGGACAGGGGAGGCAATGAGCAGTTCTTC
-	-	TRBV27	TRBJ2-1	CASSLRGKSYNEQFF	TGTGCCAGCAGTTTAAGGGGGAAATCCTACAATGAGCAGTTCTTC
-	-	TRBV28	TRBJ2-7	CASSWVGYEQYF	TGTGCCAGCAGTTGGGTGGGCTACGAGCAGTACTTC
once	TRBD1	TRBV4-3	TRBJ1-2	CASSQEQGDIYGYTF	TGCGCCAGCAGCCAAGAGCAGGGGGATATCTATGGCTACACCTTC
-	TRBD1	TRBV7-8	TRBJ1-1	CASSPDRGTGDPTEAFF	TGTGCCAGCAGCCCGGACAGGGGGACCGGGGACCCCACTGAAGCTTTCTTT
-	TRBD2	TRBV5-1	TRBJ2-2	CASSLLGGANTGELFF	TGCGCCAGCAGCTTGTTGGGGGGGGCGAACACCGGGGAGCTGTTTTTT
-	-	TRBV18	TRBJ2-7	CASSPPNSGVYEQYF	TGTGCCAGCTCACCTCCCAATAGCGGAGTCTACGAGCAGTACTTC
-	TRBD2	TRBV28	TRBJ2-3	CASSFGLAGGMDTQYF	TGTGCCAGCAGTTTCGGACTAGCGGGAGGTATGGATACGCAGTATTTT
-	TRBD2	TRBV4-1	TRBJ2-7	CASSQLLAESSYEQYF	TGCGCCAGCAGCCAGCTTCTAGCGGAGAGCTCCTACGAGCAGTACTTC
-	TRBD2	TRBV25-1	TRBJ2-2	CASSDNPSGSTGELFF	TGTGCCAGCAGTGATAATCCTAGCGGGAGCACCGGGGAGCTGTTTTTT
-	-	TRBV29-1	TRBJ2-7	CSVGGGEGYEQYF	TGCAGCGTTGGTGGCGGAGAGGGATACGAGCAGTACTTC
-	TRBD2	TRBV19	TRBJ2-1	CASSIRLAGVSEQFF	TGTGCCAGTAGTATTCGCCTAGCGGGAGTGAGTGAGCAGTTCTTC
-	TRBD1	TRBV28	TRBJ1-4	CASSLLPPGTGDEKLFF	TGTGCCAGCAGTTTATTACCTCCCGGGACAGGGGATGAAAAACTGTTTTTT
-	-	TRBV4-1	TRBJ2-7	CASSQEGDEQYF	TGCGCCAGCAGCCAAGAGGGAGACGAGCAGTACTTC
-	TRBD2	TRBV29-1	TRBJ2-1	CSVSGLAGARSSYNEQFF	TGCAGCGTTTCAGGACTAGCGGGAGCCCGAAGCTCCTACAATGAGCAGTTCTTC
-	TRBD2	TRBV6-1	TRBJ2-7	CASSVEGASGNYEQYF	TGTGCCAGCAGTGTCGAGGGAGCTAGCGGGAACTACGAGCAGTACTTC
-	TRBD1	TRBV19	TRBJ2-3	CASSEQQGKISTDTQYF	TGTGCCAGTAGTGAACAACAGGGGAAAATTAGCACAGATACGCAGTATTTT
hyperexpanded	TRBD1	TRBV15	TRBJ1-4	CATSSGQGAEKLFF	TGTGCCACCAGCAGTGGACAGGGTGCTGAAAAACTGTTTTTT
-	-	TRBV11-2	TRBJ1-5	CASSFAAGSNQPQHF	TGTGCCAGCAGCTTCGCCGCAGGGAGCAATCAGCCCCAGCATTTT
-	-	TRBV19	TRBJ1-3	CASRATGNTIYF	TGTGCCAGTAGGGCAACTGGAAACACCATATATTTT
-	TRBD1	TRBV7-2	TRBJ1-4	CATQPGQALNEKLFF	TGTGCCACCCAGCCCGGACAGGCGCTTAATGAAAAACTGTTTTTT
-	-	TRBV19	TRBJ2-3	CASIRGGTDTQYF	TGTGCCAGTATACGGGGAGGCACAGATACGCAGTATTTT
-	-	TRBV19	TRBJ2-1	CASSISGSSYNEQFF	TGTGCCAGTAGTATATCCGGGAGCTCCTACAATGAGCAGTTCTTC
medium-sized	-	TRBV2	TRBJ1-1	CASAYVGEAFF	TGTGCCAGCGCTTACGTGGGTGAAGCTTTCTTT
once	-	TRBV14	TRBJ1-4	CASSHTGRAREKLFF	TGTGCCAGCAGCCATACAGGGAGGGCACGGGAAAAACTGTTTTTT
-	TRBD2	TRBV7-2	TRBJ2-7	CASSPYALAGVSYEQYF	TGTGCCAGCAGCCCTTACGCACTAGCGGGAGTTTCGTACGAGCAGTACTTC
-	-	TRBV6-6	TRBJ2-7	CASSSPRGREQYF	TGTGCCAGCAGTTCCCCCAGGGGTCGGGAGCAGTACTTC
-	-	TRBV29-1	TRBJ2-5	CSAREYQETQYF	TGCAGCGCTAGGGAGTACCAAGAGACCCAGTACTTC
once	TRBD2	TRBV28	TRBJ2-7	CASRGGDYEQYF	TGTGCCAGCCGGGGGGGGGATTACGAGCAGTACTTC
-	-	TRBV19	TRBJ2-7	CASSIAAAGAAYEQYF	TGTGCCAGTAGTATAGCGGCGGCAGGGGCAGCATACGAGCAGTACTTC
-	-	TRBV7-2	TRBJ2-5	CASSLQLQAQETQYF	TGTGCCAGCAGCTTACAACTACAAGCACAAGAGACCCAGTACTTC
-	-	TRBV7-6	TRBJ1-2	CASSPQALDYGYTF	TGTGCCAGCAGCCCTCAGGCGTTGGACTATGGCTACACCTTC
-	-	TRBV7-2	TRBJ2-2	CASSLVVLGPAGELFF	TGTGCCAGCAGCTTAGTGGTCCTGGGCCCAGCCGGGGAGCTGTTTTTT
-	TRBD2	TRBV7-6	TRBJ2-2	CASSPLSAGLAGNTGELFF	TGTGCCAGCAGCCCCCTGTCTGCCGGACTAGCGGGTAACACCGGGGAGCTGTTTTTT
-	-	TRBV7-2	TRBJ2-3	CASSLEPRTDTQYF	TGTGCCAGCAGCTTAGAACCTCGCACAGATACGCAGTATTTT
once	-	TRBV29-1	TRBJ1-5	CSVGQASNQPQHF	TGCAGCGTTGGGCAGGCTAGCAATCAGCCCCAGCATTTT
-	-	TRBV15	TRBJ2-2	CATSRDLAGESTGELFF	TGTGCCACCAGCAGAGATTTGGCAGGGGAGTCGACCGGGGAGCTGTTTTTT
-	-	TRBV6-1	TRBJ2-7	CASRSGTKLLEQYF	TGTGCCAGCCGTTCCGGGACAAAGCTCTTGGAGCAGTACTTC
once	-	TRBV2	TRBJ1-4	CASRLQGVAEKLFF	TGTGCCAGCAGATTACAGGGTGTCGCTGAAAAACTGTTTTTT
-	-	TRBV28	TRBJ1-5	CASRILTDTVNQPQHF	TGTGCCAGCAGGATCCTCACGGACACCGTCAATCAGCCCCAGCATTTT
-	-	TRBV30	TRBJ1-1	CAWSWGLTEAFF	TGTGCCTGGAGCTGGGGGCTCACTGAAGCTTTCTTT
-	TRBD2	TRBV13	TRBJ2-1	CASSSTSGPYNEQFF	TGTGCCAGCAGTTCTACTAGCGGCCCTTACAATGAGCAGTTCTTC
-	-	TRBV25-1	TRBJ1-4	CASSERVGAEKLFF	TGTGCCAGCAGTGAACGGGTTGGAGCCGAAAAACTGTTTTTT